The 32 T cell receptor beta chains below were found in one sample sequenced in a study of blood T cell repertoires in COVID-19. Data came from immunoSEQ multiplex PCR; TCRdb stores just in-frame clones and leaves some out. This sample has roughly 120,000 clones, with roughly 74% found just once. Sequencing used peripheral blood. All receptors derive from an elderly man with COVID-19, enrolled during active disease.

The CDR3 loop is CASSLATSLDEQFF. CDR3 coding DNA: TGCGCCAGCAGCTTGGCCACTAGCTTGGATGAGCAGTTCTTC. The genes are TRBV5-1 and TRBJ2-1, with a weak D call TRBD2 (6 bases). Germline V gives CDR1 SGHRS, CDR2 YFSETQ. The CDR3 runs 14 residues. Between the trimmed V and J ends, which lost 0 bases and 8 bases, there was a span of 12 bases.

The gene calls are TRBV7-2 and TRBJ1-6; D is possibly TRBD1 (5 bases). The CDR3 loop spans 15 amino acids. V gave up 3 bases and J gave up 4 bases, with 10 bases separating them. Germline V gives CDR1 SGHTA, CDR2 FQGNSA. DNA for the CDR3: TGTGCCAGCAGCTTTGGCAGGGAATATAATTCACCCCTCCACTTT. Amino acids: CASSFGREYNSPLHF.

This chain joins TRBV20-1 and TRBJ1-4; D gene uncertain. The germline V gene has CDR1 DFQATT and CDR2 SNEGSKA (reference sequence). V dropped 6 bases and J dropped 8 bases, with 10 bases sitting between them. The CDR3 totals 11 residues. The CDR3 spells CSAPLREKLFF. The CDR3 DNA reads TGCAGTGCCCCCCTCAGGGAAAAACTGTTTTTT.

The rearrangement joins TRBV7-9 to TRBJ1-3; possibly TRBD1 for D (6 bases). Germline V gene lookup returns CDR1 SEHNR and CDR2 FQNEAQ (reference sequence). The CDR3 sequence is 14 residues long. V was shortened by 5 bases and J by 4 bases, with 12 bases between the two germline ends. The CDR3 loop reads CASSPGAGGNTIYF. CDR3 DNA sequence: TGTGCCAGCAGCCCAGGGGCTGGAGGAAACACCATATATTTT.

The chain is built from TRBV5-1 and TRBJ2-1, with TRBD2 matching over 8 bases. The CDR3 spans 16 residues. V gave up 4 bases and J gave up 10 bases; unmatched junction bases: 16. CDR1 SGHRS and CDR2 YFSETQ come from the germline V gene. CDR3 sequence reads: CASSPGTSFGLGEQFF. The CDR3 DNA is TGCGCCAGCAGCCCCGGGACTAGTTTTGGACTTGGGGAGCAGTTCTTC.

This clone turned up a few times. The V and J genes are TRBV19 and TRBJ1-4, with TRBD1 identical over 8 bases. CDR3 length equals 14 residues. CDR1 and CDR2 (germline): LNHDA, SQIVND (reference sequence). Trimming took 5 bases from V and 7 from J; bases not matched to a gene: 6. The chain's CDR3 is CASSEGQGAEKLFF. CDR3 nucleotide sequence: TGTGCCAGTAGTGAAGGACAGGGTGCTGAAAAACTGTTTTTT.

As DNA, the CDR3 is TGTGCCAGCAAGAAACTAGCGGGAGTTCCCGGGGAGCTGTTTTTT. It encodes CASKKLAGVPGELFF. V usage is TRBV27 and J usage is TRBJ2-2; 11 bases fit TRBD2. There are 15 residues in the CDR3. CDR1 MNHEY and CDR2 SMNVEV come from the germline V gene (reference sequence). Trimming removed 7 bases from V and 6 bases from J; junction bases left unmatched: 7.

This clone has a handful of counts. The chain recombines TRBV19 with TRBJ2-5, with TRBD1 matching 7 bases. The J segment lost 4 bases and the V segment lost 4 bases, leaving 9 bases of the junction unmatched. There are 15 residues in the CDR3. CDR1 is LNHDA, CDR2 SQIVND, per germline (reference sequence). CDR3 DNA sequence: TGTGCCAGTAGTACGTCCCGGGACAGTGGAGAGACCCAGTACTTC. This sequence encodes CASSTSRDSGETQYF.

The chain couples TRBV7-6 to TRBJ2-1; 14 positions agree with TRBD2. The V gene's germline CDR1 is SGHVS and CDR2 FNYEAQ. This CDR3 is built from 21 residues. V gave up 5 bases and J gave up 5 bases; unmatched junction bases: 20. The CDR3 region is CASSPLPGLAGDYSYNNEQFF. The CDR3 DNA sequence: TGTGCCAGCAGCCCACTCCCGGGACTAGCGGGAGACTATTCCTACAACAATGAGCAGTTCTTC.

The chain links TRBV2 to TRBJ2-7; D is ambiguous. V was pared by 7 bases and J by 2 bases, with 12 bases between. Germline lookup yields CDR1 SNHLY and CDR2 FYNNEI. The CDR3 is 13 residues long. The CDR3 here is CASTIIQTYEQYF. The CDR3 DNA reads as TGTGCCAGCACCATCATCCAGACCTACGAGCAGTACTTC. Together with reference TRBV2 and TRBJ2-7, the CDR3 gives the full variable domain: EPEVTQTPSHQVTQMGQEVILRCVPISNHLYFYWYRQILGQKVEFLVSFYNNEISEKSEIFDDQFSVERPDGSNFTLKIRSTKLEDSAMYFCASTIIQTYEQYFGPGTRLTVT.

The chain employs TRBV5-6 and TRBJ1-5; unclear D gene. CDR1 SGHDT and CDR2 YYEEEE come from the germline V gene. V was pared by 4 bases and J by 7 bases, with 12 bases between. This CDR3 contains 13 residues. CDR3 nucleotide sequence: TGTGCCAGCAGCCCCTATCGGGTGCAGCCCCAGCATTTT. Protein sequence: CASSPYRVQPQHF.

About this clone itself: One junction end does not reproduce the germline sequence, and a read error may be involved. Within the sample, other DNA sequences also encode this same CDR3. The genes are TRBV2 and TRBJ2-7; 8 bases line up with TRBD1. Germline V gene lookup returns CDR1 SNHLY and CDR2 FYNNEI. The CDR3 sequence is 14 residues long. CDR3 sequence (DNA): TGCGCCAATGCAGGGGGCGGAAGTGAATACGAGCAGTACTTC. Translation gives CANAGGGSEYEQYF.

The chain couples TRBV7-6 to TRBJ2-4; D is possibly TRBD1 (5 bases). This CDR3 has 17 amino acids. Germline V gene lookup returns CDR1 SGHVS and CDR2 FNYEAQ. Between the trimmed V and J ends, which lost 1 base and 0 bases, there was a span of 13 bases. CDR3 loop: CASSLGGAREAKNIQYF. CDR3 sequence (DNA): TGTGCCAGCAGCTTAGGTGGGGCCAGGGAAGCCAAAAACATTCAGTACTTC.

The chain recombines TRBV6-4 with TRBJ2-2; D is uncertain. CDR3 size: 14 residues. CDR1 and CDR2 from the germline V gene are MRHNA and SNTAGT. The V and J ends lost 4 bases and 1 base respectively, with 7 bases between them. CDR3 protein: CASSVERNTGELFF. DNA of the CDR3: TGTGCCAGCAGTGTGGAGAGGAACACCGGGGAGCTGTTTTTT.

This clone was seen only a few times. The genes are TRBV30 and TRBJ1-1, with D unclear. Germline V gene sequence: CDR1 GTSNPN, CDR2 SVGIG (reference sequence). V was shortened by 5 bases and J by 1 base, with 11 bases between the two germline ends. The CDR3 contains 13 residues. CDR3 in DNA: TGTGCCTGGTGCCAGGCGCGGAACACTGAAGCTTTCTTT. Translated, it gives CAWCQARNTEAFF.

The chain has TRBV7-8 and TRBJ2-1, with D perhaps matching TRBD1 (5 bases). Trimming shortened V by 1 base and J by 0 bases, and 13 bases separated the two germline ends. This CDR3 is built from 17 residues. Germline V gene lookup returns CDR1 SGHVS and CDR2 FQNEAQ. For the CDR3, the DNA is TGTGCCAGCAGCTTAGGTGGTGGGGCAGTCTCCTACAATGAGCAGTTCTTC. Translation gives CASSLGGGAVSYNEQFF.

The chain employs TRBV28 and TRBJ1-5, with TRBD1 as a possible D gene (6 bases). The CDR3 is made up of 15 amino acids. Looked up from germline, CDR1 is MDHEN and CDR2 is SYDVKM. Trimming removed 4 bases from V and 6 bases from J, with 16 bases in between. CDR3 region: CASSWGGGSRQPQHF. The CDR3 DNA sequence: TGTGCCAGCAGTTGGGGAGGGGGGTCCCGTCAGCCCCAGCATTTT.

This chain links TRBV7-3 with TRBJ2-5, with no clear D. Trimming left V 2 bases short and J 7 bases short, with 11 bases between. Germline values: CDR1 SGHTA, CDR2 FQGTGA. The CDR3 loop spans 13 amino acids. CDR3 nucleotides: TGTGCCAGCAGCTTAGCGGCGACGGGGACCCAGTACTTC. Protein sequence: CASSLAATGTQYF. The full variable domain, with the rest looked up from reference TRBV7-3 and TRBJ2-5, is GAGVSQTPSNKVTEKGKYVELRCDPISGHTALYWYRQSLGQGPEFLIYFQGTGAADDSGLPNDRFFAVRPEGSVSTLKIQRTERGDSAVYLCASSLAATGTQYFGPGTRLLVL.

The chain uses TRBV18 and TRBJ2-2, with 7 bases identical to TRBD1. V shed 3 bases and J 7 bases; nucleotides not matched to a gene: 8. The CDR3 length is 15 residues. Germline-derived CDR1 and CDR2 are KGHSH and LQKENI. CDR3 amino acids: CASSPTEGAHGELFF. The CDR3 bases are TGTGCCAGCTCACCCACCGAGGGGGCGCACGGGGAGCTGTTTTTT.

The V and J genes are TRBV28 and TRBJ2-3, with 8 bases lining up with TRBD2. Looked up from germline, CDR1 is MDHEN and CDR2 is SYDVKM. With V trimmed by 3 bases and J by 0 bases, 5 bases remained unmatched. There are 16 residues in the CDR3. The CDR3 DNA reads TGTGCCAGCAGTTTTCCTACTAGCGGCAGCACAGATACGCAGTATTTT. It encodes CASSFPTSGSTDTQYF. The entire variable domain, with the rest obtained from reference TRBV28 and TRBJ2-3, is as follows: DVKVTQSSRYLVKRTGEKVFLECVQDMDHENMFWYRQDPGLGLRLIYFSYDVKMKEKGDIPEGYSVSREKKERFSLILESASTNQTSMYLCASSFPTSGSTDTQYFGPGTRLTVL.

This clone was picked up a small number of times. The chain recombines TRBV7-2 with TRBJ1-1; unclear D gene. The CDR3 contains 14 residues. Trimming removed 6 bases from V and 4 bases from J, with 15 bases in between. CDR1 is SGHTA, CDR2 FQGNSA, per germline. The CDR3 DNA sequence: TGTGCCAGCAGGTTAATGGGTGAGGGCACTGAAGCTTTCTTT. This encodes CASRLMGEGTEAFF. The whole variable domain, filled in from reference TRBV7-2 and TRBJ1-1, reads GAGVSQSPSNKVTEKGKDVELRCDPISGHTALYWYRQSLGQGLEFLIYFQGNSAPDKSGLPSDRFSAERTGGSVSTLTIQRTQQEDSAVYLCASRLMGEGTEAFFGQGTRLTVV.

The chain has TRBV18 and TRBJ2-2; 7 bases agree with TRBD1. Germline V lookup: CDR1 KGHSH, CDR2 LQKENI. The CDR3 sequence is 17 residues long. Trimming removed 2 bases from V and 4 bases from J; junction bases left unmatched: 10. The CDR3 spells CASSPWHGTAFTGELFF. In DNA, the CDR3 is TGTGCCAGCTCACCATGGCACGGGACAGCCTTCACCGGGGAGCTGTTTTTT. Supplemented by reference TRBV18 and TRBJ2-2, the full variable domain reads NAGVMQNPRHLVRRRGQEARLRCSPMKGHSHVYWYRQLPEEGLKFMVYLQKENIIDESGMPKERFSAEFPKEGPSILRIQQVVRGDSAAYFCASSPWHGTAFTGELFFGEGSRLTVL.

The chain uses TRBV4-2 and TRBJ2-7; D ambiguous. The CDR3 is 14 residues long. Germline V gene data show CDR1 as LGHNA and CDR2 as YNFKEQ. Trimming pared 6 bases from V and 0 bases from J, leaving 12 bases between. The CDR3 loop reads CASRRTVLSYEQYF. In DNA form, the CDR3 reads TGTGCCAGCAGGCGAACAGTGCTCTCCTACGAGCAGTACTTC.

Here the CDR3 DNA reads TGTGCCAGCAGTACCACCACTACAGGGTGGGCCTATGGCTACACCTTC. It is translated as CASSTTTTGWAYGYTF. The V and J genes are TRBV2 and TRBJ1-2; D may be TRBD1 (6 bases). The CDR3 sequence is 16 residues long. V was cut by 5 bases and J by 4 bases, with 20 bases left in between. Germline V gives CDR1 SNHLY, CDR2 FYNNEI.

Notes on this clone: The junction differs from germline at one of its ends, possibly a read error. The chain carries TRBV11-1 and TRBJ1-3; 8 bases are shared with TRBD1. CDR3 size: 12 residues. Germline-derived CDR1 and CDR2 are SGHAT and FQDESV (reference sequence). The CDR3 reads CASRGQGKLGDF. Here the CDR3 DNA reads TGTGCCAGCAGAGGACAGGGTAAGTTAGGGGATTTT.

This clone was observed a few times. J is TRBJ1-6 and V is TRBV10-3; no clear D. Germline V lookup: CDR1 ENHRY, CDR2 SYGVKD. The CDR3 has 14 amino acids. With 2 bases removed from V and 5 bases from J, the gap between germline ends came to 7 bases. This CDR3 is CAISEEGHNSPLHF. DNA for the CDR3: TGTGCCATCAGTGAGGAGGGTCATAATTCACCCCTCCACTTT.

The rearrangement joins TRBV7-2 to TRBJ1-5; 9 bases match TRBD1. CDR3 size: 17 residues. Germline-derived CDR1 and CDR2 are SGHTA and FQGNSA. J lost 6 bases, V lost 1 base, and 10 bases had no gene match. CDR3 nucleotide sequence: TGTGCCAGCAGCTTAGGAGGGGGGGGACAGGGTCCTCAGCCCCAGCATTTT. Protein product: CASSLGGGGQGPQPQHF.

The chain has TRBV19 and TRBJ2-3; 9 bases match TRBD1. Germline V gene data show CDR1 as LNHDA and CDR2 as SQIVND (reference sequence). This CDR3 region has 15 residues. The ends lost 3 bases at V and 1 base at J; junction bases unmatched: 2. CDR3 nucleotides: TGTGCCAGTAGTATTTGGACAGGGGGCACAGATACGCAGTATTTT. Encoded protein: CASSIWTGGTDTQYF.

The rearrangement uses TRBV21-1 and TRBJ1-1. TRBV21-1 is listed as a pseudogene. CDR3 length equals 13 residues. The CDR3 is CASSVRGGNEAFF. The DNA for the CDR3 is TGTGCCAGCAGCGTGAGGGGCGGGAATGAAGCTTTCTTT.

V usage is TRBV6-5 and J usage is TRBJ1-1; 7 nucleotides agree with TRBD1. The CDR3 length is 13 residues. Germline CDR1 reads MNHEY; CDR2 reads SVGAGI. After removal of 2 bases from V and 7 bases from J, the junction contained 4 bases not matched to a gene. The CDR3 region has the DNA TGTGCCAGCAGTTACAGGGGGACAGTTGAAGCTTTCTTT. Translating it yields CASSYRGTVEAFF.

This clone was detected only a few times. The J gene is TRBJ1-5, the V gene TRBV4-1; the D is unclear. This CDR3 comprises 16 residues. The germline V gene encodes CDR1 MGHRA and CDR2 YSYEKL. V lost 0 bases and J 3 bases, leaving 12 bases between the germline ends. The CDR3 region is CASSQEVRQFNQPQHF. The CDR3 DNA sequence: TGCGCCAGCAGCCAAGAAGTGCGGCAGTTCAATCAGCCCCAGCATTTT.

The rearrangement links TRBV2 to TRBJ2-1, with 9 bases fitting TRBD2. The V gene's germline CDR1 is SNHLY and CDR2 FYNNEI. The trim removed 5 bases at V and 4 bases at J, leaving 6 bases unmatched. This CDR3 is 15 amino acids long. The CDR3, as DNA: TGTGCCAGCAGTCAAAAGCGGGAGGAGTACAATGAGCAGTTCTTC. Translated, it gives CASSQKREEYNEQFF.